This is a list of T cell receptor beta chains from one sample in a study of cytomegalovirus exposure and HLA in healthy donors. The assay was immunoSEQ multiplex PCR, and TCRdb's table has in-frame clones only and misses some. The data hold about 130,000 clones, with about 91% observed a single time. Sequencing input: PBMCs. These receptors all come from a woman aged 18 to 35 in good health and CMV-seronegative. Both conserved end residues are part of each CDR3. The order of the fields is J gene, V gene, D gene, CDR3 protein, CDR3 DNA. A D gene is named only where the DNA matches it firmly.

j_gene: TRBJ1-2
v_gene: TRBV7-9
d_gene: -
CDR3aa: CASTIGGIDGYTF
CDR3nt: TGTGCCAGCACCATAGGGGGAATCGATGGCTACACCTTC

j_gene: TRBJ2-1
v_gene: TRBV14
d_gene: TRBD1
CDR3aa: CASSLTGGAWYNEQFF
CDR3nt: TGTGCCAGCAGCCTGACAGGGGGCGCTTGGTACAATGAGCAGTTCTTC

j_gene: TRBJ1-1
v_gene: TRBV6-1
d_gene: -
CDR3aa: CANHLPIPGTEAFF
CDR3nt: TGTGCCAACCATTTACCTATACCGGGGACTGAAGCTTTCTTT

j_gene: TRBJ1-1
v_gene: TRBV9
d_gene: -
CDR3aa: CASSAVMAGAEAFF
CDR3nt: TGTGCCAGCAGCGCCGTCATGGCGGGGGCTGAAGCTTTCTTT

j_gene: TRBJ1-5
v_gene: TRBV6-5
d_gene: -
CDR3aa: CASSTGGSQPQHF
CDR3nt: TGTGCCAGCAGTACCGGGGGAAGTCAGCCCCAGCATTTT

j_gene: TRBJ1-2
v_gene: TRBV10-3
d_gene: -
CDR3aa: CAISEEEESYGYTF
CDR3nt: TGTGCCATCAGTGAGGAGGAAGAGTCGTATGGCTACACCTTC

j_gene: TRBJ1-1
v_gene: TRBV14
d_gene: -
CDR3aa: CASSLTTVGTEAFF
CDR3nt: TGTGCCAGCAGCCTAACGACAGTGGGGACTGAAGCTTTCTTT

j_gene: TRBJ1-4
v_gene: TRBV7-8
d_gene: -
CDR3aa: CASSSISGHTNEKLFF
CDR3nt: TGTGCCAGCAGCTCTATAAGCGGGCATACTAATGAAAAACTGTTTTTT

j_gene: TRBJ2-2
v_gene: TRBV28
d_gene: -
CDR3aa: CASSYSGANTGELFF
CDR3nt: TGTGCCAGCAGTTACTCCGGGGCGAACACCGGGGAGCTGTTTTTT

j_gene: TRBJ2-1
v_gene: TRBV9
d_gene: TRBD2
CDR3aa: CASSVGGLAGGNEQFF
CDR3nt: TGTGCCAGCAGCGTAGGTGGACTAGCGGGAGGTAATGAGCAGTTCTTC

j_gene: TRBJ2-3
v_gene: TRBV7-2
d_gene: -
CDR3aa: CASTISRGDTQYF
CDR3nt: TGTGCCAGCACAATATCGCGCGGGGATACGCAGTATTTT

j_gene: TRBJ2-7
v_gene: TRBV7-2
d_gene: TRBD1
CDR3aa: CASSVRGLDEQYF
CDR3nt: TGTGCCAGCAGCGTCAGGGGGCTGGACGAGCAGTACTTC

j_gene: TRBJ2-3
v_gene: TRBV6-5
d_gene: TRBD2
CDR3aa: CASRRGLAADTQYF
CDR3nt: TGTGCCAGCCGCCGCGGACTAGCAGCAGATACGCAGTATTTT

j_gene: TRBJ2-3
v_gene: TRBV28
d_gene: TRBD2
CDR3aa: CASSMPSSAGGHDTQYF
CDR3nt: TGTGCCAGCAGTATGCCCTCCTCGGCGGGGGGGCACGATACGCAGTATTTT

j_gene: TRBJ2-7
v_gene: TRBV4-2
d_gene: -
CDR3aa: CASSQGLTPESSYEQYF
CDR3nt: TGTGCCAGCAGCCAAGGTCTCACCCCAGAAAGCTCCTACGAGCAGTACTTC